This T cell receptor (beta chain) was identified during a study of PD-L1 blockade in urothelial cancer. The CDR3 spans 14 residues. The junction had 5 bases not matched to a gene; V was cut back by 2 bases and J by 5 bases. CDR1 MNHEY and CDR2 SMNVEV come from the germline V gene (reference sequence). Time point reported: pretreatment peripheral blood. Assay used: immunoSEQ multiplex PCR; TCRdb lists only in-frame clones, some missing. The table includes about 63,000 clones, 81% detected once. The receptor comes from an older man with urothelial cancer. Sequenced here: PBMCs, sampled around atezolizumab (anti-PD-L1) treatment. The chain joins TRBV27 to TRBJ2-7; 8 bases align to TRBD1. CDR3 sequence (DNA): TGTGCCAGCAGTTTAGCGGCAGGGGGCCACGAGCAGTACTTC. Protein sequence: CASSLAAGGHEQYF.